This TCR beta chain was captured in a study of T cell clonotyping in hematopoietic cell transplantation. Using immunoSEQ multiplex PCR, the repertoire was profiled, and TCRdb retains in-frame clones only, with some absent. Of over 8,000 clones in the sample, about 51% are singletons; the top ten hold approximately 13%. This CDR3 has 14 amino acids. Germline V gives CDR1 LGHNA, CDR2 YSLEER. Between the trimmed V and J ends, which lost 1 base and 3 bases, there was a span of 10 bases. The origin of this receptor is a female patient aged 50-59 years who had an allogeneic stem cell transplant from an unrelated donor, so the T cells may come from the graft donor. Some clones in this sample may be carry-over from other donors' samples. This specimen consisted of peripheral blood mononuclear cells, obtained 100 days after allogeneic stem cell transplant. The V and J genes are TRBV4-3 and TRBJ2-7; D may be TRBD1 or TRBD2 (5 bases each). This CDR3 is CASSQGEGRYEQYF. CDR3 in DNA: TGCGCCAGCAGCCAAGGTGAGGGACGCTACGAGCAGTACTTC.